This T cell receptor beta chain emerged from a study of graft-versus-host responses after intestinal transplantation (dated by TCRdb to the early 2020s). About the study as a whole: Recipients received multivisceral, liver-intestinal, or isolated intestinal transplants. Bulk TCR-beta CDR3 sequencing was used to track graft-versus-host and host-versus-graft alloreactive T cell clones in the graft, circulation and bone marrow after intestinal transplantation. Every recipient was given anti-thymocyte globulin induction, followed by about three years of maintenance tacrolimus and steroids. A peak of at least 4% donor T cells among recipient peripheral blood mononuclear cells was the definition used for donor T cell macrochimerism. To identify alloreactive clones, pre-transplant mixed lymphocyte reaction products were sequenced and compared with unstimulated pre-transplant donor and recipient T cells. The cohort enrolled 20 to 25 intestinal transplant recipients, one of whom was a retransplant, and a few patients without pretransplant specimens were excluded. Rather than being sequenced by the commercial service, samples from a few later patients were sequenced in-house on an Illumina MiSeq and processed with MiXCR. What the study reported, not specific to this receptor: The conclusions were limited by the relatively low number and heterogeneity of the intestinal transplant patients. High GvH to HvG T cell clonal ratios were observed in the allografts of patients with donor T cell macrochimerism. GvH clones turned up in recipient bone marrow, with some appearing earlier in ileal mucosa or blood, a pattern consistent with an intestinal mucosal origin. Early after transplant, peak levels of circulating GvH clones were associated with declines in HvG clones.

The label giving this sample's time point can be read as: cells obtained before transplantation from donor or recipient. CD3+CD4+ and CD3+CD8+ populations were FACS-sorted from unstimulated pre-transplant donor and recipient cells taken from spleen or lymph nodes. Germline trimming amounts to 4 bases on V and 4 bases on J, with 6 as the count of junction bases outside the gene matches. Taken from cysteine to phenylalanine, the CDR3 has 14 residues. The DNA shown is the 42-base CDR3, in frame from base 1. CDR1 MGHRA and CDR2 YSYEKL were looked up in the germline V gene. Comments on this clone: The target of this receptor is not known. Base qualities are not provided; no much larger clone lies one nucleotide away.

Libraries were made using the immunoSEQ multiplex PCR assay. In most patients, genomic DNA was isolated using the Qiagen DNeasy Blood and Tissue Kit and sent frozen to Adaptive Biotechnologies for TCR sequencing. Adaptive Biotechnologies carried out high-throughput TCR-beta CDR3 sequencing of genomic DNA for most patients. The original pipeline was this. TCR sequencing data were retrieved from Adaptive's ImmunoSEQ software for around 18 patients, whereas a few other patients were processed with MiXCR and VDJtools. To correct CD4 versus CD8 sorting errors, sequences present in both subsets at a frequency ratio below 5:1 were removed. Because the origin of CDR3 nucleotide sequences shared between donor and recipient could not be assigned, those sequences were removed. At least 2-fold expansion over unstimulated cells and a minimum CFSE-low frequency of 0.002% (template counts) or 0.001% (read counts) were required for clones to be classified as alloreactive. Clones were considered mappable if detected in sequenced pre-transplant spleen, lymph node, or MLR CFSE-low populations of the donor or recipient. The cumulative frequency of alloreactive clones was calculated as a percentage of all sequences, weighted by copy number. Not all clones reach the TCRdb copy of this immuneACCESS table, which keeps in-frame sequences only. Checked studies attribute under half of the gap to unresolved V genes and leave the rest unexplained. That table gives V, J and clone size, and the DNA gave D and trimming. The sample records 80,000 to 100,000 clones, about nine tenths of which are singletons. The ten most abundant clones make up approximately 0.11% of the sample.

The TCR comes from a human donor who received an intestinal transplant. Specimen: unstimulated CD4+ T cells sorted from spleen or lymph node cells, collected before intestinal transplant. This chain joins TRBV4-1 to TRBJ1-2; 7 junctional bases match TRBD1. This receptor has the CDR3 CASSPRGVTYGYTF. The sequence in DNA is TGCGCCAGCAGCCCCAGGGGGGTCACCTATGGCTACACCTTC.